In its sample, the clone carrying this TCR beta chain was seen many times. Its antigen is unidentified. This CDR3 spans 14 amino acids. V was pared by 5 bases and J by 6 bases, with 9 bases of the junction left unmatched. Germline CDR1 reads SGHRS; CDR2 reads YFSETQ. These data originate in a study of T cells in Graves' hyperthyroidism and ophthalmopathy. Study summary: The blood sample was taken at first diagnosis, before treatment began. General study points: A median around 6 months before onset, the model predicted ophthalmopathy. Clonotypes that were expanded in thyroid above 0.001 mostly appeared in blood too. Researchers report that a 13 V-J model separated ophthalmopathy from stable hyperthyroidism.

Template material for amplifying TCR beta CDR3 regions consisted of RNA transcripts. The TCR CDR3 first-round RT-PCR relied on the HTBI primer set. TCRdb called the multiplex PCR reads again in MiXCR, with one record for every CDR3 protein. The sample has under 400,000 distinct CDR3 sequences, over 11% seen once. Sequenced: blood. The sequence derives from a woman in her sixties with Graves' hyperthyroidism. V usage is TRBV5-1 and J usage is TRBJ2-7; TRBD2 agrees at 9 bases. The CDR3 bases are TGCGCCAGCAGGATGGCGCTAGCGGGAAGCGAGCAGTACTTC. Its translation: CASRMALAGSEQYF.